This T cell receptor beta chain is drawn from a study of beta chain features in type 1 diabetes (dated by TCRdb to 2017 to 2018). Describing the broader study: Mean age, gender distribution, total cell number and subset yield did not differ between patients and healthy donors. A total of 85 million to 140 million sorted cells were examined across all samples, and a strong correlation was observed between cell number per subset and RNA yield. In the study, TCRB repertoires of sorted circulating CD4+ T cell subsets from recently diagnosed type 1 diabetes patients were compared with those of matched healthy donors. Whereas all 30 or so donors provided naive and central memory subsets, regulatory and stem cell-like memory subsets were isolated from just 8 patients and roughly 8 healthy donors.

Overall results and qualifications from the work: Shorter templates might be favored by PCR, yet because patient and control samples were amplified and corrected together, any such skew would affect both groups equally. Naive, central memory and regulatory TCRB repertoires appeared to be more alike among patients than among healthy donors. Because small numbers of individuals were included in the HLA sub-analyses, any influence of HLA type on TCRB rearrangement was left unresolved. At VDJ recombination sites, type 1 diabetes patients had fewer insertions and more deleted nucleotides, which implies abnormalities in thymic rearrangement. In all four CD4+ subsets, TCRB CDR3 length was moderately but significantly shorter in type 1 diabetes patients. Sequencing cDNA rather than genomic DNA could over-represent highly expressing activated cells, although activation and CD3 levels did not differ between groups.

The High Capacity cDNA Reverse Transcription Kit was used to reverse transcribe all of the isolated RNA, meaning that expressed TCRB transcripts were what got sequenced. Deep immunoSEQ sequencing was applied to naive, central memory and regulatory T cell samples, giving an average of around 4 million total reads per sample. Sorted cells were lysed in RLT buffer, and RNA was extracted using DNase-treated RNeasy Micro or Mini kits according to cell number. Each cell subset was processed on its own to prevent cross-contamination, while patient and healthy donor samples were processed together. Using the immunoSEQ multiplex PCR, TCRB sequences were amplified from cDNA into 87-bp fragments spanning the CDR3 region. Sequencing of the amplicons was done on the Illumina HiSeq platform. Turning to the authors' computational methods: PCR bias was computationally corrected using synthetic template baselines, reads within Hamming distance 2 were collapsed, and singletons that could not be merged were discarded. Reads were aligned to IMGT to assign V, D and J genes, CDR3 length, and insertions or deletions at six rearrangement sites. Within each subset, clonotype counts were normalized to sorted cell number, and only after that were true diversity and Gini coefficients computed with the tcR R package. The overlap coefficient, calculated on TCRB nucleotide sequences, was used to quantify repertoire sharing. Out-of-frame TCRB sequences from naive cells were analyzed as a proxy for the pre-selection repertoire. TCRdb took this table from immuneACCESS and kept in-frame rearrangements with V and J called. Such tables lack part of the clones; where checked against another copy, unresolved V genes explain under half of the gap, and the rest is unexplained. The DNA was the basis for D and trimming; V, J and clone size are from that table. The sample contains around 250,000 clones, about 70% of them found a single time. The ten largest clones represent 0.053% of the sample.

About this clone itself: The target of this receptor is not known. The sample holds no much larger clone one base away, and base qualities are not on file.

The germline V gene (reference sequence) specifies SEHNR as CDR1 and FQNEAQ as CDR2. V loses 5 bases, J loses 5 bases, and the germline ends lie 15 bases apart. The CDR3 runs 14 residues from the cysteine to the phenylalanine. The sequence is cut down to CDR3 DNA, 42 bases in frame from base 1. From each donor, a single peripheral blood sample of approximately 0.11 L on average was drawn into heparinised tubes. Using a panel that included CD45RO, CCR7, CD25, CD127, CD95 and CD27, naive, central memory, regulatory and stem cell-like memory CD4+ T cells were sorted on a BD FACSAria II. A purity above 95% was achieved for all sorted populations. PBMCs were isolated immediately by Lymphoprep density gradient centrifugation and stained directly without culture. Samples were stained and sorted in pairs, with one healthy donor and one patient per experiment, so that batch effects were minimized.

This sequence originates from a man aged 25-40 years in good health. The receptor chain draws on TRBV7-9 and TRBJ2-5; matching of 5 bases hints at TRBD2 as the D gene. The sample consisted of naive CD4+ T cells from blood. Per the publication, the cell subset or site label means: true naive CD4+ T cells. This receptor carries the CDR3 CASSPGRVMETQYF. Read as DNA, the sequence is TGTGCCAGCAGCCCTGGGCGGGTGATGGAGACCCAGTACTTC.